This TCR beta chain came from a study of shared clonotypes between healthy human individuals. At the level of the study: The people who gave samples were two women and a few men aged 18 to 49. Study-wide results and limits: Sampling used blood alone; tissue repertoires probably differ.

A word on this clone: What it binds is unknown.

Trimming cost V 1 base and J 7 bases; bases outside gene matches: 7. The germline gives CDR1 SQVTM, CDR2 ANQGSEA. The CDR3 covers 14 residues. Using immunoSEQ multiplex PCR, the repertoire was profiled, and TCRdb retains in-frame clones only, with some absent. The sample includes approximately 2.5 million clones, 85% to 95% of them seen just once. The specimen sequenced was naive CD4+ T cells sorted from blood. Subset indicated: CD45RA+ positively selected. The TCR sequence derives from a man in his late teens or twenties in good health. This rearrangement joins TRBV29-1 to TRBJ2-4; 7 bases match TRBD2. CDR3 bases: TGCAGCGTTGAAGTGGGGGACTACACGAACATTCAGTACTTC. Translated: CSVEVGDYTNIQYF. The full variable domain, with the rest looked up from reference TRBV29-1 and TRBJ2-4, is SAVISQKPSRDICQRGTSLTIQCQVDSQVTMMFWYRQQPGQSLTLIATANQGSEATYESGFVIDKFPISRPNLTFSTLTVSNMSPEDSSIYLCSVEVGDYTNIQYFGAGTRLSVL.